This T cell receptor (beta chain) was obtained from a study of somatic mutations in cytotoxic T cells in rheumatoid arthritis. Study in general: There were some V beta antibody-stained T-cell populations flow-sorted at nearly 100% purity, and these included V beta1+ cells sequenced for TCRB.

Concerning this clone: Its antigen is not known.

Trimming left V 5 bases short and J 4 bases short, with 11 bases between. Germline-derived CDR1 and CDR2 are LNHDA and SQIVND (reference sequence). The CDR3 totals 13 residues. Study-wide results and caveats: Only rheumatoid arthritis patients, not healthy controls, showed CD8+ clonality increasing with age. CD8+ T-cell clonality showed no significant difference between rheumatoid arthritis patients and age-matched healthy controls. No correction for multiple comparisons was applied to the slight TRBV07 underrepresentation in rheumatoid arthritis patients.

The assay was immunoSEQ multiplex PCR, and TCRdb's table has in-frame clones only and misses some. This sample has under 20,000 clones, with 75% to 85% found just once. The chain joins TRBV19 to TRBJ1-2; D is undetermined. Sample: CD8+ T cells sorted from blood. The receptor's source is an adult with rheumatoid arthritis. The CDR3 DNA is TGTGCCAGTAGTCCCGGCCAGGCCTATGGCTACACCTTC. This gives the protein CASSPGQAYGYTF.